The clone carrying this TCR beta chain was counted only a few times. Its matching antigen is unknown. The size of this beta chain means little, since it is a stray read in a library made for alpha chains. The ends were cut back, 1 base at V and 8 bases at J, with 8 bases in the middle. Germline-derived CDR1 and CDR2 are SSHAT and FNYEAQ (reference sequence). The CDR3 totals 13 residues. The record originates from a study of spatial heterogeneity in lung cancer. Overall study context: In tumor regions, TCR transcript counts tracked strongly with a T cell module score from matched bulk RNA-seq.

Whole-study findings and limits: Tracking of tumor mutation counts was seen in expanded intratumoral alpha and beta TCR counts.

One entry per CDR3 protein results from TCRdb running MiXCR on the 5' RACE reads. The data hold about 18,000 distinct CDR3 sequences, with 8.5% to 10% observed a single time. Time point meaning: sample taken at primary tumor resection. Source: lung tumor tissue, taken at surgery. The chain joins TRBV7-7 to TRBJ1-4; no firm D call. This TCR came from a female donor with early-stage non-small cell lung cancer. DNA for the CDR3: TGTGCCAGCAGCTTAGGGCCGAGGGAAAAACTGTTTTTT. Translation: CASSLGPREKLFF.